These T cell receptor beta chains were read from a single sample in a study of response to subunit inactivated influenza vaccine. TCRdb re-called the RT-PCR reads with MiXCR, one entry per CDR3 protein. Of about 500,000 distinct CDR3 sequences detected, 15% to 20% appear once; the ten largest clones hold 2.5% to 3.5%. Specimen: CD4+ T cells sorted from PBMCs, collected around 25 months after vaccination. The receptor set was obtained from a man between 45 and 75 years old who received an inactivated influenza vaccine. Both conserved end residues are part of each CDR3. Fields, in order: CDR3 protein, J gene, V gene.

CDR3aa: CASSYIVYEQFF; j_gene: TRBJ2-1; v_gene: TRBV6-2/TRBV6-3
CDR3aa: CASSPTGLSRRDTQYF; j_gene: TRBJ2-3; v_gene: TRBV6-1
CDR3aa: CSTTSWAGTEAFF; j_gene: TRBJ1-1; v_gene: TRBV29-1
CDR3aa: CASKQTSSGNTIYF; j_gene: TRBJ1-3; v_gene: TRBV3-1
CDR3aa: CSARKGQQETQYF; j_gene: TRBJ2-5; v_gene: TRBV20-1
CDR3aa: CASSVAGRNTEAFF; j_gene: TRBJ1-1; v_gene: TRBV6-2/TRBV6-3
CDR3aa: CASSQDPGLKNEKLFF; j_gene: TRBJ1-4; v_gene: TRBV3-1
CDR3aa: CASSQDGSETGELFF; j_gene: TRBJ2-2; v_gene: TRBV4-3
CDR3aa: CASSDGATLDTQYF; j_gene: TRBJ2-3; v_gene: TRBV28
CDR3aa: CSARVTSETQYF; j_gene: TRBJ2-5; v_gene: TRBV20-1
CDR3aa: CASSLEGVARTTYNEQFF; j_gene: TRBJ2-1; v_gene: TRBV5-1
CDR3aa: CASSDGRDYNEQFF; j_gene: TRBJ2-1; v_gene: TRBV28
CDR3aa: CSASKGQQETQYF; j_gene: TRBJ2-5; v_gene: TRBV20-1
CDR3aa: CSVASGTNAFNEQFF; j_gene: TRBJ2-1; v_gene: TRBV29-1
CDR3aa: CASSQVENTEAFF; j_gene: TRBJ1-1; v_gene: TRBV3-1
CDR3aa: CSAPGTGYSPLHF; j_gene: TRBJ1-6; v_gene: TRBV20-1
CDR3aa: CASGTGTSAETQYF; j_gene: TRBJ2-5; v_gene: TRBV6-1
CDR3aa: CASSPTGLGQPQHF; j_gene: TRBJ1-5; v_gene: TRBV7-2
CDR3aa: CASSLPLFQTAGYEQYF; j_gene: TRBJ2-7; v_gene: TRBV28
CDR3aa: CASKPGGYIQYF; j_gene: TRBJ2-4; v_gene: TRBV12-3/TRBV12-4
CDR3aa: CASSLSLGVSGNEQFF; j_gene: TRBJ2-1; v_gene: TRBV5-1
CDR3aa: CASRLHGTGNEQFF; j_gene: TRBJ2-1; v_gene: TRBV12-3/TRBV12-4
CDR3aa: CSANKGLDQPQHF; j_gene: TRBJ1-5; v_gene: TRBV20-1
CDR3aa: CASSASHMNTEAFF; j_gene: TRBJ1-1; v_gene: TRBV14
CDR3aa: CASSTGFGGIGGYTF; j_gene: TRBJ1-2; v_gene: TRBV7-9
CDR3aa: CASSLDSQGWNTEAFF; j_gene: TRBJ1-1; v_gene: TRBV5-1
CDR3aa: CASRRDRGGYGYTF; j_gene: TRBJ1-2; v_gene: TRBV5-1
CDR3aa: CSVDGDTQYF; j_gene: TRBJ2-3; v_gene: TRBV29-1
CDR3aa: CASSLGGLAGPWGNIQYF; j_gene: TRBJ2-4; v_gene: TRBV12-3/TRBV12-4
CDR3aa: CASSHIRTGNYNSPLHF; j_gene: TRBJ1-6; v_gene: TRBV4-3
CDR3aa: CSARGLAGSRETQYF; j_gene: TRBJ2-5; v_gene: TRBV20-1
CDR3aa: CSASHRQNEQFF; j_gene: TRBJ2-1; v_gene: TRBV20-1
CDR3aa: CASSIGQVNTEAFF; j_gene: TRBJ1-1; v_gene: TRBV7-2
CDR3aa: CAISDRVNQPQHF; j_gene: TRBJ1-5; v_gene: TRBV10-3
CDR3aa: CASRATVRMYEQYF; j_gene: TRBJ2-7; v_gene: TRBV12-3/TRBV12-4
CDR3aa: CASSQVRGAYEQYF; j_gene: TRBJ2-7; v_gene: TRBV3-1
CDR3aa: CASSLGVSSTDTQYF; j_gene: TRBJ2-3; v_gene: TRBV12-3/TRBV12-4
CDR3aa: CASSPSWALETQYF; j_gene: TRBJ2-5; v_gene: TRBV5-1
CDR3aa: CASSPKGGTEQFF; j_gene: TRBJ2-1; v_gene: TRBV5-6
CDR3aa: CASREWTMNTGELFF; j_gene: TRBJ2-2; v_gene: TRBV5-1
CDR3aa: CSVGGRETQYF; j_gene: TRBJ2-5; v_gene: TRBV29-1
CDR3aa: CATSDSGTGVEKLFF; j_gene: TRBJ1-4; v_gene: TRBV24-1
CDR3aa: CASSQGGTLSNEQFF; j_gene: TRBJ2-1; v_gene: TRBV3-1
CDR3aa: CASSQDRTKTQYF; j_gene: TRBJ2-5; v_gene: TRBV4-3
CDR3aa: CATSRDSRVVTGELFF; j_gene: TRBJ2-2; v_gene: TRBV15
CDR3aa: CASSEDGNQPQHF; j_gene: TRBJ1-5; v_gene: TRBV6-1
CDR3aa: CASSRRGTGDGYTF; j_gene: TRBJ1-2; v_gene: TRBV9
CDR3aa: CATPGAGESYEQYF; j_gene: TRBJ2-7; v_gene: TRBV4-2
CDR3aa: CASSTGVLSYEQYF; j_gene: TRBJ2-7; v_gene: TRBV2